The sequence of this T cell receptor beta chain was determined in a study of blood T cell repertoires in COVID-19. The V end was cut by 4 bases, the J end by 4 bases, with 16 bases between. The CDR3 covers 16 residues. From germline, CDR1 is MGHRA and CDR2 YSYEKL. Sequencing used immunoSEQ multiplex PCR; TCRdb keeps in-frame clones, though not all of them. The repertoire holds roughly 230,000 clones, with roughly 80% as singletons. The specimen was PBMCs or T cells enriched from blood (not recorded which). The TCR sequence derives from a middle-aged man who had recovered from COVID-19. This rearrangement joins TRBV4-1 to TRBJ2-2, with a possible D match to TRBD2 (5 bases). This chain's CDR3 is CASSLIEGAFTGELFF. CDR3 nucleotides: TGCGCCAGCAGCCTCATTGAGGGAGCGTTCACCGGGGAGCTGTTTTTT.